These 5 T cell receptor beta chains were sequenced from one sample in a study of cytomegalovirus exposure and HLA in healthy donors. The PCR contained 60 Vbeta and 13 Jbeta primers. TCRdb's copy holds only in-frame clones and misses some; the assay was immunoSEQ multiplex PCR. The sample has hundreds of thousands of clones; about 80% are singletons. Sample: PBMCs. The origin of the receptors is a woman aged 35 to 49 in good health and CMV-seronegative.

The chain uses TRBV4-3 and TRBJ1-1; 7 positions match TRBD1. The CDR3 has 14 residues. Germline loops: CDR1 LGHNA, CDR2 YSLEER. The V and J ends lost 3 bases and 5 bases, in that order; junction bases with no gene match: 6. For the CDR3, the DNA is TGCGCCAGCAGCCAGGCAGGGGGACTGACTGAAGCTTTCTTT. Amino acid sequence: CASSQAGGLTEAFF.

V usage is TRBV27 and J usage is TRBJ1-1; D is possibly TRBD1 (5 bases). V was trimmed by 3 bases and J by 11 bases, leaving 13 bases between them. The CDR3 sequence is 12 residues long. The germline V gene encodes CDR1 MNHEY and CDR2 SMNVEV (reference sequence). The CDR3 coding sequence is TGTGCCAGCAGTTTTGGGGCAGGGCCGGCTTTCTTT. Translation gives CASSFGAGPAFF.

J is TRBJ1-1 and V is TRBV9, with D possibly TRBD1 on 5 matching bases. The CDR3 has 14 amino acids. Germline CDR1 reads SGDLS; CDR2 reads YYNGEE. V was pared by 4 bases and J by 1 base, with 11 bases between. The CDR3 DNA sequence: TGTGCCAGCAGCTCGATGCAGGGGAACACTGAAGCTTTCTTT. This gives the protein CASSSMQGNTEAFF.

There are a few counts of this clone. The chain links TRBV27 to TRBJ2-5; TRBD2 matches 7 bases. The CDR3 has 16 residues. Trimming at V came to 0 bases and at J to 5 bases, leaving 9 bases not matched to a gene. Germline V gene sequence: CDR1 MNHEY, CDR2 SMNVEV (reference sequence). The CDR3 DNA reads TGTGCCAGCAGTTTATCAGGGAGGGGCGAATCGGAGACCCAGTACTTC. This encodes CASSLSGRGESETQYF.

The chain recombines TRBV15 with TRBJ2-6; a possible D gene is TRBD2 (6 bases). Germline V CDR1 and CDR2: LNHNV, YYDKDF (reference sequence). V was clipped by 0 bases and J by 4 bases, with 10 bases between them. The CDR3 totals 16 residues. CDR3 region: CATSREGGVGANVLTF. CDR3 bases: TGTGCCACCAGCAGAGAAGGAGGGGTCGGGGCCAACGTCCTGACTTTC.